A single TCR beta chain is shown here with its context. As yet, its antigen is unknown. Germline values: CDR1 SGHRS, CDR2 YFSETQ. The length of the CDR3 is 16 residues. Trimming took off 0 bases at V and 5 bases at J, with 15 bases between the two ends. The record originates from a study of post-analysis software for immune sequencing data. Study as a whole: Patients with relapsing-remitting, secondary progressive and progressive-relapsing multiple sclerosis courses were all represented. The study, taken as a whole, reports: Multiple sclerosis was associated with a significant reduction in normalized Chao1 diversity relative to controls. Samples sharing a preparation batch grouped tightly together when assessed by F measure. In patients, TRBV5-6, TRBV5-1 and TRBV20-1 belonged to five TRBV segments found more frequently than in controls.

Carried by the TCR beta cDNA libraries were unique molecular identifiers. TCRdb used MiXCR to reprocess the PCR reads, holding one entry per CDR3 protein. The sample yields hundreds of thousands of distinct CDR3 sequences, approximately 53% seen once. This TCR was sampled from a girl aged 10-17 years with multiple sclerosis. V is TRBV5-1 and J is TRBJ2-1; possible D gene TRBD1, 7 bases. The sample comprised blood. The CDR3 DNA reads TGCGCCAGCAGCTTGGTTGCAGGGGGGTCGGACAATGAGCAGTTCTTC. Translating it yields CASSLVAGGSDNEQFF.